The present T cell receptor (beta chain) was sequenced within a study of T cell responses to AZD1222 COVID-19 vaccine. Germline CDR1 is LGHDT and CDR2 is YNNKEL (reference sequence). CDR3 length: 17 amino acids. Trimming cost V 4 bases and J 7 bases; bases outside gene matches: 13. This clone was counted a single time. What it recognizes is unknown. Study results and caveats: Donors were mostly white British, more females; clonal diversity possibly underestimated.

Only in-frame clones appear in the TCRdb table, and some are missing; sequencing was by immunoSEQ multiplex PCR. The data show 130,000 to 150,000 clones, 85% to 90% seen once. This clonotype was sampled from an adult in good health. This rearrangement joins TRBV3-1 (or the pseudogene TRBV3-2) to TRBJ2-1; 10 nucleotides match TRBD2. The sample here was peripheral blood, taken on day 0 of AZD1222 vaccination. In DNA, the CDR3 is TGTGCCAGCAGCCCCACAATCGGGACTAGCGTGTTGAATGAGCAGTTCTTC. As protein: CASSPTIGTSVLNEQFF.